This T cell receptor beta chain was captured in a study of Graves' ophthalmopathy and Graves' hyperthyroidism (dated by TCRdb to the late 2010s). As for the study more broadly: Peripheral blood was collected before any treatment was given, at the time of initial diagnosis. The study used TCR beta repertoire signatures to distinguish Graves' ophthalmopathy from Graves' hyperthyroidism and to predict progression to ophthalmopathy. In total, some 130 blood samples were TCR-sequenced: 40 to 45 ophthalmopathy, roughly 80 hyperthyroidism and approximately 17 hyperthyroidism-to-ophthalmopathy patients. To explore V-J signatures distinguishing ophthalmopathy from hyperthyroidism, a discovery set of under 110 patients (around 44 ophthalmopathy, roughly 60 stable hyperthyroidism) was enrolled. For independent validation, a separate cohort was made up of 18 to 20 hyperthyroidism patients plus 17 patients who later progressed from hyperthyroidism to ophthalmopathy. T-cell repertoires of thyroid tissue and blood were compared in six or seven hyperthyroidism patients. Following sample collection, hyperthyroidism patients were given methimazole at a starting dose of 30 mg daily, and ophthalmopathy patients were given high-dose intravenous methylprednisolone. Overall study outcomes, separate from this receptor: In cross-validation, the 13-signature model distinguished ophthalmopathy from stable hyperthyroidism with about 90% sensitivity and approximately 81% specificity, while in the test set the corresponding values were roughly 80% and 75%. In validation, the model predicted ophthalmopathy progression with 55% to 71% sensitivity and 72.22% specificity; approximately 12 predicted patients were CT-confirmed with GO in a median of 6.5 months. Sample size was not statistically predetermined, and group allocation was not concealed from the investigators. Most of the expanded thyroid clonotypes with a frequency above 0.001 were also detected in blood, and it was suggested that the thyroid immune response may be reflected by blood repertoires.

Regarding this clonotype: Its binding antigen is unknown. No base quality information exists; no much larger clone differs at one position.

CDR1 is given as MNHNY and CDR2 as SVGAGI, both from the germline V gene (reference sequence). There are 16 amino acids in the CDR3, from cysteine to phenylalanine inclusive. Solely the CDR3 DNA is kept, with 48 bases framed from the first base. The trim is 7 bases for V and 6 bases for J, with a gap of 24 bases between the germline ends. Ophthalmopathy patients had moderately to severely active disease, Clinical Activity Score of at least 3, NOSPECS grade of at least 4, and disease duration under 3 months. Patients with other autoimmune diseases, uncontrolled infections, pregnancy or lactation were excluded. Diagnosis relied on clinical symptoms, serum thyroxine, TRAb, thyroid ultrasound and orbital computed tomography. PBMCs were isolated from about 10 ml of fresh peripheral blood by Ficoll-Paque density gradient centrifugation. Total RNA was extracted using Trizol reagent, and RNA quality was checked on an Agilent 2100 Bioanalyzer.

For repertoire sequencing, TCR beta CDR3 regions were amplified from RNA transcripts. A first-round RT-PCR used HTBI primers with the Qiagen OneStep RT-PCR kit, followed by a second-round multiplex PCR, size selection and purification. Libraries were sequenced on an Illumina HiSeq2000 using paired-end 100 bp reads. In the authors' own workflow: SOAPnuke was used to process the reads, throwing out any read that had adapters, had uncalled bases, had a mean Phred below 15, or lacked an exact constant-primer or identifier match. COPE v1.2.5 was used to merge the high-quality paired reads. Unique nucleotide sequences were defined as clonotypes and aligned to IMGT TRB V, D and J references using MiTCR v1.1. The analysis was limited to V-J combinations with a frequency above 0.0001, which together covered 99.2% of repertoires. For each V-J combination, a TCR clonal expansion and chaos score was defined as F50 clonal expansion divided by the chaos observed in the TCRdist matrix. Welch's t-statistics and random forest were used to narrow the features down to around 13 V-J combinations, which were then fed into a naive Bayes classifier. The similarity between thyroid and blood repertoires was quantified using the Morisita-Horn index. The public reads were reprocessed in TCRdb via fastp at Q25 and MiXCR, keeping in-frame beta chains. Every entry covers one CDR3 protein and lists the most common genes and DNA from its rows. The V and J calls, along with clone size, are taken from TCRdb and not from the paper's own processing. The sample records about 240,000 distinct CDR3 sequences, 45% to 55% of which are singletons. The top ten clones comprise around half of the sample.

Sequenced input: peripheral blood. The chain couples TRBV6-6 to TRBJ1-2, with a tentative D gene TRBD1 over 5 matching bases. The origin of this receptor is an adult man with Graves' ophthalmopathy. The DNA sequence is as follows: TGTGCCAGCACGCGCAGGGAGAGTAGCAGGGAAGATGGCTACACCTTC. It translates to CASTRRESSREDGYTF.